A selection of T cell receptor beta chains follows, all from one sample in a study of shared clonotypes between healthy human individuals. Sequencing used immunoSEQ multiplex PCR; TCRdb keeps in-frame clones, though not all of them. Of over a million clones listed, 75% are singletons. The material sequenced was memory CD4+ T cells sorted from blood. The receptors here all came from a man aged 18 to 30 in good health. The CDR3 runs from the conserved cysteine through the conserved F or W. The D gene is left open where the match is weak. Only some rows state a clone size, as once, few, many or a class for expanded clones.

size | D | J | V | DNA | CDR3
NA | TRBD1 | TRBJ2-7 | TRBV12-5 | TGTGCTAGTGGTCCCGGACAGGGACCTCTACGCGAGCAGTACTTC | CASGPGQGPLREQYF
NA | TRBD1 | TRBJ2-5 | TRBV5-1 | TGCGCCAGCAGCGCTACAGGGGGCGCGGAAGAGACCCAGTACTTC | CASSATGGAEETQYF
NA | NA | TRBJ1-4 | TRBV19 | TGTGCCAGTAGTACGGGGACCGCAACTAATGAAAAACTGTTTTTT | CASSTGTATNEKLFF
NA | TRBD2 | TRBJ2-3 | TRBV6-4 | TGTGCCAGCAGTGAAGGACTAGCGGGAGTAGATACGCAGTATTTT | CASSEGLAGVDTQYF
few | NA | TRBJ2-5 | TRBV5-1 | TGCGCCAGCAGCCTACGACAGTGGGAGACCCAGTACTTC | CASSLRQWETQYF
NA | NA | TRBJ1-4 | TRBV18 | TGTGCCAGCTCAGGCGGAGGGAATGAAAAACTGTTTTTT | CASSGGGNEKLFF
few | TRBD2 | TRBJ2-3 | TRBV7-2 | TGTGCCAGCAGCTCCCGGGGTAGCGGGGGGGCAGATACGCAGTATTTT | CASSSRGSGGADTQYF
NA | NA | TRBJ2-3 | TRBV12-5 | TGTGCTAGTGGGGAGACAGGAACTAGCACAGATACGCAGTATTTT | CASGETGTSTDTQYF
NA | NA | TRBJ2-4 | TRBV4-1 | TGCGCCAGCAGCCAAGCGGACACTAAAAACATTCAGTACTTC | CASSQADTKNIQYF
NA | NA | TRBJ1-1 | TRBV14 | TGTGCCAGCAGCCCTTACGGGGTAGCTGAAGCTTTCTTT | CASSPYGVAEAFF
NA | NA | TRBJ2-5 | TRBV7-2 | TGTGCCAGCAGCCCAAACTTATCCCCCCGAGAGACCCAGTACTTC | CASSPNLSPRETQYF
NA | NA | TRBJ1-1 | TRBV4-1 | TGCGCCAGCAGCCAAGAACGGTATTTTATAGACACTGAAGCTTTCTTT | CASSQERYFIDTEAFF
NA | NA | TRBJ2-2 | TRBV5-1 | TGCGCCAGCAGCCTAGTGGTCTCGAACACCGGGGAGCTGTTTTTT | CASSLVVSNTGELFF
NA | NA | TRBJ1-6 | TRBV30 | TGTGCCTGGCTTTCTAATAATTCACCCCTCCACTTT | CAWLSNNSPLHF
NA | NA | TRBJ1-6 | TRBV12-2 | TGTGCAAGTCGCTTCCGGGAAGATAATTCACCCCTCCACTTT | CASRFREDNSPLHF
NA | NA | TRBJ1-1 | TRBV5-1 | TGCGCCAGCAGCTTGCGGTTTATGAACACTGAAGCTTTCTTT | CASSLRFMNTEAFF
NA | NA | TRBJ1-2 | TRBV6-5 | TGTGCCAGCAGCTTCGGAGGCAGTTATGGCTACACCTTC | CASSFGGSYGYTF
NA | NA | TRBJ1-3 | TRBV14 | TGTGCCAGCAGCCAAGGTGTCAGGGGAAACACCATATATTTT | CASSQGVRGNTIYF
NA | NA | TRBJ1-1 | TRBV6-1 | TGTGCCAGCCGGACGGACATTATGAACACTGAAGCTTTCTTT | CASRTDIMNTEAFF
few | NA | TRBJ2-1 | TRBV18 | TGTGCCAGCTCACCACCGGCCCAGGGGTACAATGAGCAGTTCTTC | CASSPPAQGYNEQFF
NA | TRBD2 | TRBJ2-2 | TRBV15 | TGTGCCACCAGCAGAGTTTTGGCTAGCGGTGGCGGGGAGCTGTTTTTT | CATSRVLASGGGELFF
NA | NA | TRBJ1-2 | TRBV18 | TGTGCCAGCTCACCCCGGGACGGCGATGGCTACACCTTC | CASSPRDGDGYTF
NA | NA | TRBJ1-5 | TRBV5-1 | TGCGCCAGCAGCTTGTTTGGGGAACCCGGGGCGCCCCAGCATTTT | CASSLFGEPGAPQHF
NA | NA | TRBJ2-4 | TRBV19 | TGTGCCAGTAGTACACAGGGAGGCGCGGCCAAAAACATTCAGTACTTC | CASSTQGGAAKNIQYF
NA | NA | TRBJ2-1 | TRBV6-6 | TGTGCCAGCAGTTTCCAGGGGATTTTAGGAAATGAGCAGTTCTTC | CASSFQGILGNEQFF
NA | NA | TRBJ1-6 | TRBV7-2 | TGTGCCAGCAGCATACAGGGAGATCTCTATAATTCACCCCTCCACTTT | CASSIQGDLYNSPLHF
NA | NA | TRBJ1-4 | TRBV7-9 | TGTGCCAGCAGCTTATCAGGGGCTGGGAATGAAAAACTGTTTTTT | CASSLSGAGNEKLFF
once | NA | TRBJ1-1 | TRBV7-2 | TGTGCCAGCAGCTTAGGCCCGGTACCGAACACTGAAGCTTTCTTT | CASSLGPVPNTEAFF
NA | NA | TRBJ2-1 | TRBV20-1 | TGCAGTGCAGGTCGCAATGAGCAGTTCTTC | CSAGRNEQFF
NA | NA | TRBJ2-2 | TRBV18 | TGTGCCAGCTCACCATGGGGGGACACCGGGGAGCTGTTTTTT | CASSPWGDTGELFF
NA | NA | TRBJ1-5 | TRBV19 | TGTGCCAGTAGTACCGGCGGGATCGTCAATCAGCCCCAGCATTTT | CASSTGGIVNQPQHF
NA | TRBD1 | TRBJ2-1 | TRBV4-3 | TGCGCCAGCAGCCAAGATCTAGTGAGGACAGGGCAAAACAATGAGCAGTTCTTC | CASSQDLVRTGQNNEQFF
NA | TRBD1 | TRBJ1-5 | TRBV28 | TGTGCCAGCAGTCCCCGGGACAGAAGCAATCAGCCCCAGCATTTT | CASSPRDRSNQPQHF
NA | NA | TRBJ2-4 | TRBV4-2 | TGTGCCAGCAGCCAAGATAAGGGGACGGGGCTCAGGAACATTCAGTACTTC | CASSQDKGTGLRNIQYF
NA | TRBD1 | TRBJ1-5 | TRBV5-6 | TGTGCCAGCACCCTGGGACAGGGGTTTAATCAGCCCCAGCATTTT | CASTLGQGFNQPQHF
few | TRBD1 | TRBJ1-1 | TRBV30 | TGTGCCGGGGACAGGACCAACACTGAAGCTTTCTTT | CAGDRTNTEAFF
NA | TRBD1 | TRBJ1-2 | TRBV10-3 | TGTGCCATCAGTGAGGTCGACAGGGGTAGAGGCTACACCTTC | CAISEVDRGRGYTF
few | NA | TRBJ1-1 | TRBV30 | TGTGCCTGGGCGAGGGGTGGGAACACTGAAGCTTTCTTT | CAWARGGNTEAFF
NA | TRBD1 | TRBJ1-2 | TRBV7-9 | TGTGCCAGCAGCCCACAGGGGGGGTTGGGTAACTATGGCTACACCTTC | CASSPQGGLGNYGYTF
once | TRBD1 | TRBJ2-1 | TRBV7-2 | TGTGCCAGCAGAAAGACGGGACAGGGCTCCTACAATGAGCAGTTCTTC | CASRKTGQGSYNEQFF
few | NA | TRBJ2-1 | TRBV29-1 | TGCAGCGCCAAGGGTGCGAGCTCCTACAATGAGCAGTTCTTC | CSAKGASSYNEQFF
once | NA | TRBJ2-2 | TRBV5-1 | TGCGCCAGCAGCTTGGAGAGGGCCAGCGGGGAGCTGTTTTTT | CASSLERASGELFF
NA | NA | TRBJ2-1 | TRBV7-2 | TGTGCCAGCACCCGATCTAGAGGTCTTCCATTCAATGAGCAGTTCTTC | CASTRSRGLPFNEQFF
NA | TRBD2 | TRBJ2-5 | TRBV28 | TGTGCCAGCAGTTTATGGGCTAGCGGGAGGGGGGCAGAGACCCAGTACTTC | CASSLWASGRGAETQYF
few | NA | TRBJ2-1 | TRBV6-5 | TGTGCCAGCAGTTACTCGACAGGCTCCCGGGGCAATGAGCAGTTCTTC | CASSYSTGSRGNEQFF
NA | NA | TRBJ2-3 | TRBV11-3 | TGTGCCAGCAGCTTAGGTACAGGCCACACAGATACGCAGTATTTT | CASSLGTGHTDTQYF
NA | NA | TRBJ1-5 | TRBV11-2 | TGTGCCAGCAGCTTAGGAGGGACCAATCAGCCCCAGCATTTT | CASSLGGTNQPQHF
NA | NA | TRBJ1-6 | TRBV2 | TGTGCCAGCAGGCCCAGGGAGACCAATTCACCCCTCCACTTT | CASRPRETNSPLHF
NA | TRBD1 | TRBJ1-5 | TRBV6-5 | TGTGCCAGCAGTGACCGACAGGGGCTCGAGCCCCAGCATTTT | CASSDRQGLEPQHF
NA | NA | TRBJ2-7 | TRBV20-1 | TGCAGTGCTAAAGAATTTTACGAGCAGTACTTC | CSAKEFYEQYF
NA | TRBD1 | TRBJ2-7 | TRBV5-4 | TGTGCCAGCAGCCCGGGACAGGGGACTTCCTACGAGCAGTACTTC | CASSPGQGTSYEQYF
once | TRBD1 | TRBJ1-1 | TRBV5-1 | TGCGCCAGCAGCTCAGGACAGGGCCCCACTGAAGCTTTCTTT | CASSSGQGPTEAFF